Sequencing of this T cell receptor beta chain was carried out in a study of PD-1 blockade in classical Hodgkin lymphoma. The CDR3 is 12 residues long. V shed 6 bases, J shed 3 bases, and the junction held 2 bases outside the gene matches. CDR1 is SQVTM, CDR2 ANQGSEA, per germline. Concerning this clone itself: Its cognate antigen is unknown.

Every one of the patients relapsed after autologous stem cell transplantation (brentuximab vedotin exposure was variable). Thawed PBMCs were the source of CD8+ T cells, obtained through magnetic negative selection. Patients showed best responses of complete response, partial response or progressive disease. The protocol was immunoSEQ multiplex PCR, while the TCRdb copy is restricted to in-frame clones and leaves out a portion. This sample has 900 or so clones, with 83% found just once. Study-level results: CD4+ TCR diversity rose significantly by C4D1, and CD8+ TCR diversity did not. The baseline diversity of complete responders showed similarity to that of newly diagnosed patients.

This TCR was sampled from a human donor with classical Hodgkin lymphoma. This rearrangement joins TRBV29-1 to TRBJ2-7; TRBD1 matches at 10 bases. This specimen consisted of CD8+ T cells from blood, obtained at baseline. The CDR3 bases are TGCAGCGTAGGGACAGGGGTCTACGAGCAGTACTTC. Protein sequence: CSVGTGVYEQYF.